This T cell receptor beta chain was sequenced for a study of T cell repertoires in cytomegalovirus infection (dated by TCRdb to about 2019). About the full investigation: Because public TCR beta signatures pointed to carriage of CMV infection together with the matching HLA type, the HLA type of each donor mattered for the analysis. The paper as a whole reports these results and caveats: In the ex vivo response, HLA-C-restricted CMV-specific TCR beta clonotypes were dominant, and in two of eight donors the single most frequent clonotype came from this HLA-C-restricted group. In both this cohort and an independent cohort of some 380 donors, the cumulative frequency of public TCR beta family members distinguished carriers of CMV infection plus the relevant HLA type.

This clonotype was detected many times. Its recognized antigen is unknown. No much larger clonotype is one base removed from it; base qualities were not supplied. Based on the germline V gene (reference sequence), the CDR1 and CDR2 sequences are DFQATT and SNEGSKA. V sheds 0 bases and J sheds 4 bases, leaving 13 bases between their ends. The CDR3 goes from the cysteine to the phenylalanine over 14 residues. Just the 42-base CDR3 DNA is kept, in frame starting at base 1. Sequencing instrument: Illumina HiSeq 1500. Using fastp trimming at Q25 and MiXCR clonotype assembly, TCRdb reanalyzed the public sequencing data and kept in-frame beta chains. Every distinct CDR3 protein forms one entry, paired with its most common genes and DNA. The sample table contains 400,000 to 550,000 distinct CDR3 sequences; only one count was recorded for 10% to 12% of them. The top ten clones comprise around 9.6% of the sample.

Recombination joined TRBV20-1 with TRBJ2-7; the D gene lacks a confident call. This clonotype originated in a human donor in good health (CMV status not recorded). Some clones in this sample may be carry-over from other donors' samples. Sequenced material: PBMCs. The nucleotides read TGCAGTGCTAGAGATCTCCAGACGAAATACGAGCAGTACTTC. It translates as CSARDLQTKYEQYF.